The clone carrying this TCR beta chain was picked up many times. The CDR3 consists of 16 residues. The V and J ends lost 2 bases and 2 bases, in that order; junction bases with no gene match: 6. The germline V gene encodes CDR1 MGHRA and CDR2 YSYEKL. This entry comes from a study of spatial heterogeneity in lung cancer. TCRdb re-called the 5' RACE reads through MiXCR, storing one row per CDR3 protein. The sample includes tens of thousands of distinct CDR3 sequences, about 9.5% of them seen just once. Time point: blood at routine non-recurrence follow-up after resection. The receptor comes from a female donor with early-stage non-small cell lung cancer. This specimen consisted of PBMCs, obtained at follow-up. The chain is built from TRBV4-1 and TRBJ2-1; 7 bases fit TRBD2. CDR3 sequence reads: CASSQSREGTYNEQFF. The CDR3 region has the DNA TGCGCCAGCAGCCAATCCAGGGAGGGCACCTACAATGAGCAGTTCTTC.